What follows describes a single TCR beta chain. Sequencing was performed with immunoSEQ multiplex PCR; in TCRdb, only in-frame clones are kept and a portion is missing. The sample yields 65,000 to 90,000 clones, about nine tenths seen once. V was pared by 0 bases and J by 6 bases, with 1 base of the junction left unmatched. The length of the CDR3 is 16 residues. Germline assignment: CDR1 MNHEY and CDR2 SVGAGI. This sample is drawn from a study of lymphopenia after photon versus proton radiotherapy. The sample was peripheral blood, taken from a patient treated with photon-based radiotherapy. The source is a middle-aged woman with cholangiocarcinoma. The rearrangement joins TRBV6-5 to TRBJ2-1; TRBD2 aligns across 14 bases. The CDR3 protein is CASSYSGLAGVNEQFF. The CDR3 DNA sequence: TGTGCCAGCAGTTACTCGGGACTAGCGGGAGTCAATGAGCAGTTCTTC.